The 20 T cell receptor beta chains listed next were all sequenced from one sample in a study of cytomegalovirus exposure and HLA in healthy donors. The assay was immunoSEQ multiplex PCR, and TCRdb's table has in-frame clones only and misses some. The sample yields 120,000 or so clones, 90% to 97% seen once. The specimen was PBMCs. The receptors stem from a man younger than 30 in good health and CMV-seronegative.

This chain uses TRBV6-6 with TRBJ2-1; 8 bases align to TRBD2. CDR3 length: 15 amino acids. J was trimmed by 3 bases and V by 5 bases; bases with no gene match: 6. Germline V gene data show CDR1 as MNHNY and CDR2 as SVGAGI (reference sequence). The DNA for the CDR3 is TGTGCCAGCAGTCCCACTAGCGGACTCTACAATGAGCAGTTCTTC. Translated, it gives CASSPTSGLYNEQFF.

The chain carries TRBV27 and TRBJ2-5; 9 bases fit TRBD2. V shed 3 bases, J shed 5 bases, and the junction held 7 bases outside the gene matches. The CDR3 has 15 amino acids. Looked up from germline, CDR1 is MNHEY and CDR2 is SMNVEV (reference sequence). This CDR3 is CASSFLAGGPETQYF. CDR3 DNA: TGTGCCAGCAGTTTTTTGGCGGGAGGGCCGGAGACCCAGTACTTC.

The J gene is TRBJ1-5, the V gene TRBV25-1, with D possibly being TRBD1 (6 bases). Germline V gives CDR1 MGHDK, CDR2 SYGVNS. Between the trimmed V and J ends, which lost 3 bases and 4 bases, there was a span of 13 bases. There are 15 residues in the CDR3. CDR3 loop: CASSDIYTGNQPQHF. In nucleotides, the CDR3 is TGTGCCAGCAGTGACATATATACAGGGAATCAGCCCCAGCATTTT.

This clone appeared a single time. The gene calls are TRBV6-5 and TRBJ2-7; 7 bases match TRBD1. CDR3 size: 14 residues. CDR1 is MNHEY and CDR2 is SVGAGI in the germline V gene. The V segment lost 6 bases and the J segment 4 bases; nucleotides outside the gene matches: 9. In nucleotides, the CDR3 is TGTGCCAGCAGCACTGGGGACAGTCAGTACGAGCAGTACTTC. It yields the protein CASSTGDSQYEQYF.

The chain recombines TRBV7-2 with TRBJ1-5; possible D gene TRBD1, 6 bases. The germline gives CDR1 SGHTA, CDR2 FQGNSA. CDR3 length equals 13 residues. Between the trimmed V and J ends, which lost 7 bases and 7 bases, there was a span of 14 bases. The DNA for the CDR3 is TGTGCCAGCACTTCTGGCGGGGGCCAGCCCCAGCATTTT. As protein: CASTSGGGQPQHF.

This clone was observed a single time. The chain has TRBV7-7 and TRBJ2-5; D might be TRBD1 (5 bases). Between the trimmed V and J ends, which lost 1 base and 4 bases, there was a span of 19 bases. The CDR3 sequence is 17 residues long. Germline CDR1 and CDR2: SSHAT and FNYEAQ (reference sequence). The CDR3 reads CASSLGSSTGQGETQYF. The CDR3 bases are TGTGCCAGCAGCTTAGGATCCTCGACTGGGCAGGGAGAGACCCAGTACTTC. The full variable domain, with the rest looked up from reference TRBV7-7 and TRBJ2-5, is GAGVSQSPRYKVTKRGQDVTLRCDPISSHATLYWYQQALGQGPEFLTYFNYEAQPDKSGLPSDRFSAERPEGSISTLTIQRTEQRDSAMYRCASSLGSSTGQGETQYFGPGTRLLVL.

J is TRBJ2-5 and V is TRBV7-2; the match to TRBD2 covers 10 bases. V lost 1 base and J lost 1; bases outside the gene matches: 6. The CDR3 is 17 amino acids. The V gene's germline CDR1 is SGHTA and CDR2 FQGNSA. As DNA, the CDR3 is TGTGCCAGCAGCTTAGGTCACGGACTAGCGGTCCAAGAGACCCAGTACTTC. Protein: CASSLGHGLAVQETQYF. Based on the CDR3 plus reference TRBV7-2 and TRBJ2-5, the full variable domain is GAGVSQSPSNKVTEKGKDVELRCDPISGHTALYWYRQSLGQGLEFLIYFQGNSAPDKSGLPSDRFSAERTGGSVSTLTIQRTQQEDSAVYLCASSLGHGLAVQETQYFGPGTRLLVL.

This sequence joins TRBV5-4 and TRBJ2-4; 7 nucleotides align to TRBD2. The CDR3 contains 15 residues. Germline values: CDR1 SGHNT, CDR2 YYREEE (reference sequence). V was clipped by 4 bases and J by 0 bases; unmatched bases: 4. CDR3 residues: CASSQGGIAKNIQYF. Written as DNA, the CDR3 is TGTGCCAGCAGCCAGGGAGGGATAGCCAAAAACATTCAGTACTTC.

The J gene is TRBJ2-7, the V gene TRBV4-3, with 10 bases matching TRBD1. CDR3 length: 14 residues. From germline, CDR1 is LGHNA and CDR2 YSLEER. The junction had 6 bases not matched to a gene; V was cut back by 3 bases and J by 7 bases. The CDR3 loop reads CASSQGQGLGEQYF. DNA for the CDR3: TGCGCCAGCAGCCAGGGACAGGGGTTGGGGGAGCAGTACTTC.

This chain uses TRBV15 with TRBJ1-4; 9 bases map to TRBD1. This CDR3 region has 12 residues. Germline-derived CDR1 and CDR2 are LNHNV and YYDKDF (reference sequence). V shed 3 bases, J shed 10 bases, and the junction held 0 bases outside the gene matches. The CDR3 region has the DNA TGTGCCACCAGCAGGGACAGGGGAAAACTGTTTTTT. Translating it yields CATSRDRGKLFF.

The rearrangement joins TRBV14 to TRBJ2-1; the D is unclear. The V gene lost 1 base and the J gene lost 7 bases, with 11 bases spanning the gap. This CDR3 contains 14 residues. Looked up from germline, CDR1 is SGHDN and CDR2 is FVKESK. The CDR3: CASSQASGLNEQFF. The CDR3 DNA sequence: TGTGCCAGCAGCCAAGCCAGTGGGCTTAATGAGCAGTTCTTC. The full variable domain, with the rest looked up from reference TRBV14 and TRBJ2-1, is EAGVTQFPSHSVIEKGQTVTLRCDPISGHDNLYWYRRVMGKEIKFLLHFVKESKQDESGMPNNRFLAERTGGTYSTLKVQPAELEDSGVYFCASSQASGLNEQFFGPGTRLTVL.

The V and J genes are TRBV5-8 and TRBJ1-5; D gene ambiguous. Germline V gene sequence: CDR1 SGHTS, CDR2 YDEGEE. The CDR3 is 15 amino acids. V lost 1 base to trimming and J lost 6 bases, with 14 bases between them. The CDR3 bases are TGTGCCAGCAGCTTGAGGAGGCTAGTAAGTCAGCCCCAGCATTTT. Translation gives CASSLRRLVSQPQHF.

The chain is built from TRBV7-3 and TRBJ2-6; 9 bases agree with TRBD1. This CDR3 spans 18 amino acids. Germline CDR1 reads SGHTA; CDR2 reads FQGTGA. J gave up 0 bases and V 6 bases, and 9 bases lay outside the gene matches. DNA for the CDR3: TGTGCCAGCAGTAGGGGACAGGGATCGTTCTCTGGGGCCAACGTCCTGACTTTC. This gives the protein CASSRGQGSFSGANVLTF.

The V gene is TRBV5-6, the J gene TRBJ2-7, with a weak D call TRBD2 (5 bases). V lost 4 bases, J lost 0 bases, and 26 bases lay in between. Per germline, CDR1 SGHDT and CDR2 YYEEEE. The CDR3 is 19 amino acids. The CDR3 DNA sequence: TGTGCCAGCAGCGCGACTTTTGACCTTCGAGCCCGGGGCTCCTACGAGCAGTACTTC. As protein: CASSATFDLRARGSYEQYF. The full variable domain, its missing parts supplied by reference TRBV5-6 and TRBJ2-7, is DAGVTQSPTHLIKTRGQQVTLRCSPKSGHDTVSWYQQALGQGPQFIFQYYEEEERQRGNFPDRFSGHQFPNYSSELNVNALLLGDSALYLCASSATFDLRARGSYEQYFGPGTRLTVT.

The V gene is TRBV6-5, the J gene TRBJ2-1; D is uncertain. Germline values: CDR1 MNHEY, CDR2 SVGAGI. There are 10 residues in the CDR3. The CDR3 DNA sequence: TGTATATCCTCCTACAATGAGCAGTTCTTC. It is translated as CISSYNEQFF.

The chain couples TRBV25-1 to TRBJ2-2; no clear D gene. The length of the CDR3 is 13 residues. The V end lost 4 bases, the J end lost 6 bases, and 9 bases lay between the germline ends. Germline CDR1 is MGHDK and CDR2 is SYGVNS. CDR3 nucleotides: TGTGCCAGCAGTGCCTCTCCCTCCGGGGAGCTGTTTTTT. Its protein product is CASSASPSGELFF.

The CDR3 nucleotides read TGTGCCAGCAGTTTGACAGCAAGCTCCTACAATGAGCAGTTCTTC. This sequence encodes CASSLTASSYNEQFF. V usage is TRBV6-6 and J usage is TRBJ2-1; D is possibly TRBD1 (5 bases). V lost 4 bases and J lost 0, with 10 bases in between. This CDR3 is built from 15 residues. Germline values: CDR1 MNHNY, CDR2 SVGAGI (reference sequence).

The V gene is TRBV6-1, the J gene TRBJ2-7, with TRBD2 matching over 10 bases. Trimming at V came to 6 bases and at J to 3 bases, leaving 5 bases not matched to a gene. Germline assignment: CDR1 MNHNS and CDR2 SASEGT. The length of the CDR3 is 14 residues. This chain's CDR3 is CASRNLAGVYEQYF. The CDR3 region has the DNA TGTGCCAGCAGGAATCTAGCGGGAGTCTACGAGCAGTACTTC.

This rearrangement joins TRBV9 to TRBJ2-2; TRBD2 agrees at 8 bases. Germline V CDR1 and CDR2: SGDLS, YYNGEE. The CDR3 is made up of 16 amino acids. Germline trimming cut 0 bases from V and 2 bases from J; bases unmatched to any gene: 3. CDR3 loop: CASSVGSGSNTGELFF. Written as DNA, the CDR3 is TGTGCCAGCAGCGTAGGGAGCGGGAGTAACACCGGGGAGCTGTTTTTT.

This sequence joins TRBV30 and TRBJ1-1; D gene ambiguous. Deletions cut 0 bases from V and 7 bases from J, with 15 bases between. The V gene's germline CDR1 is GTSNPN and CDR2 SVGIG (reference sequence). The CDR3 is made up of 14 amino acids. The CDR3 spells CAWSVLGRADEAFF. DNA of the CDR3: TGTGCCTGGAGTGTACTGGGGAGGGCGGATGAAGCTTTCTTT.